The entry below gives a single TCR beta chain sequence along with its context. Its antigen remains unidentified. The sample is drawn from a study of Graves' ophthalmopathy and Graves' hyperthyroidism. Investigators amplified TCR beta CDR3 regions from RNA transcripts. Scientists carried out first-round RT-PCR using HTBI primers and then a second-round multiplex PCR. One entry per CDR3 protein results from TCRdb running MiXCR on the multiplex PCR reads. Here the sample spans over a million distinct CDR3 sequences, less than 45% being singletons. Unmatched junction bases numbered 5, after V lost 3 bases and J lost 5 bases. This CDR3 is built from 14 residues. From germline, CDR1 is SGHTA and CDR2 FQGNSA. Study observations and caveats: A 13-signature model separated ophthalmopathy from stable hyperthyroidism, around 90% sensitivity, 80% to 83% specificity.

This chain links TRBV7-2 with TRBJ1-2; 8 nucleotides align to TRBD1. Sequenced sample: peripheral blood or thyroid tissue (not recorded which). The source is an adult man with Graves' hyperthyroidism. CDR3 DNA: TGTGCCAGCAGCTTGGGAGGACAGGGTTATGGCTACACCTTC. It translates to CASSLGGQGYGYTF.